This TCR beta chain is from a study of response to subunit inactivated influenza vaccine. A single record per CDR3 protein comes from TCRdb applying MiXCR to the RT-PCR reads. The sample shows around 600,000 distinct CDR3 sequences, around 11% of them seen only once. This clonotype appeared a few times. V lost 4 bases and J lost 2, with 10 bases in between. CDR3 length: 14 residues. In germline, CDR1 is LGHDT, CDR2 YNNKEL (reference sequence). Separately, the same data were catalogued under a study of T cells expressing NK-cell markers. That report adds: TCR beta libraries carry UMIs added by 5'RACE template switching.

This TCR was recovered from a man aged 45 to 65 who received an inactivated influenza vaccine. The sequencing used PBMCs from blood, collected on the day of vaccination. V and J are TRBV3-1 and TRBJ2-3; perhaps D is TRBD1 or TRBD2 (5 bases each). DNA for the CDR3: TGTGCCAGCAGCCTTTTTGGGACCACAGATACGCAGTATTTT. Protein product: CASSLFGTTDTQYF.